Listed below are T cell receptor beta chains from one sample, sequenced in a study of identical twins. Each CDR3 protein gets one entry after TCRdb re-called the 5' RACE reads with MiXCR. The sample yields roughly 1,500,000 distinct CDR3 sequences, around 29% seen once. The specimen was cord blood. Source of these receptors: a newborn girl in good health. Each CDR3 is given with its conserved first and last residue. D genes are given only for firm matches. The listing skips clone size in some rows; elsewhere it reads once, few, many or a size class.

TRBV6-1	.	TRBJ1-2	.	TGTGCCAGCAGTGGCCTAGACAGGTCTGGAGGTGGCTACACCTTC	CASSGLDRSGGGYTF
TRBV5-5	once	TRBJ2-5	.	TGTGCCAGCAGCTTTCTCCGGGCCTTAGGGAGTAATGAGCAGTACTTC	CASSFLRALGSNEQYF
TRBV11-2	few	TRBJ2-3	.	TGTGCCAGCAGCTTAGTGGCTAGCATCACAGATACGCAGTATTTT	CASSLVASITDTQYF
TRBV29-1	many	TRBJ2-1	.	TGCAGCGTTATAACCTCAACTCAGGGGAATGAGCAGTTCTTC	CSVITSTQGNEQFF
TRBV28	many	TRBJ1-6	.	TGTGCCAGCAGTTTACGTTCACCCCTCCACTTT	CASSLRSPLHF
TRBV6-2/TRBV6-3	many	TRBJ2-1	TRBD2	TGTGCCAGCAGGGATAGCGGGGGGTCCTACAATGAGCAGTTCTTC	CASRDSGGSYNEQFF
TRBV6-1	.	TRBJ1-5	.	TGTGCCAGCAGTGATCGGACAGCGGCTAGCAATCAGCCCCAGCATTTT	CASSDRTAASNQPQHF
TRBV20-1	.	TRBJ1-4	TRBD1	TGCAGTGCTAGATCTACCAATCAGGGGGACCTGTTTTTT	CSARSTNQGDLFF
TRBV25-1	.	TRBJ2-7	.	TGTGCCAGCAGTGAAGCAAGGCTCAACTACGAGCAGTACTTC	CASSEARLNYEQYF
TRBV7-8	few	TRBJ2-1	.	TGTGCCAGCAGCTTTAACCTTGCGGGGCCCTCCTACAATGAGCAGTTCTTC	CASSFNLAGPSYNEQFF
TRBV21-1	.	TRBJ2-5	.	TGTGCCAGCAGCAAAGTACTTCAAGAGACCCAGTACTTC	CASSKVLQETQYF
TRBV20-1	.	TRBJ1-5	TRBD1	TGCAGTGCTAGAGATAGGGGGCTTCAGCCCCAGCATTTT	CSARDRGLQPQHF
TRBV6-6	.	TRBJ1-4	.	TGTGCCAGCAGGAGGGCCGACGGGCCTAATGAAAAACTGTTTTTT	CASRRADGPNEKLFF
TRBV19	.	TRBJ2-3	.	TGTGCCAGTAGTACGTTCAGTGGCGCCTCGGATACGCAGTATTTT	CASSTFSGASDTQYF
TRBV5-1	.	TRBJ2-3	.	TGCGCCAGCAGCGACGGGACGGTTGGAGATACGCAGTATTTT	CASSDGTVGDTQYF
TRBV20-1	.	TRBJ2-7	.	TGCAGCGGGACTCCTACCTACGAGCAGTACTTC	CSGTPTYEQYF
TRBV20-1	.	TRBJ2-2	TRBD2	TGCAGTGCTACTAGCGGGAGGGCCGCCGGGGAGCTGTTTTTT	CSATSGRAAGELFF
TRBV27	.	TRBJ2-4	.	TGTGCCAGCAGTTTGCGCCGGACGGGGGAGACCAAAAACATTCAGTACTTC	CASSLRRTGETKNIQYF
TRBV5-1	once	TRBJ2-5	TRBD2	TGCGCCAGCAAACGAATAGCGGGAGCACGGAATGAGCAGTACTTC	CASKRIAGARNEQYF
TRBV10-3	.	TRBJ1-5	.	TGTGCCATCAGTGACTTCGATAGCAATCAGCCCCAGCATTTT	CAISDFDSNQPQHF
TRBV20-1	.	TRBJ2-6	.	TGCAGTGCCCCCGGGACACTGAGCTCTGGGGCCAACGTCCTGACTTTC	CSAPGTLSSGANVLTF
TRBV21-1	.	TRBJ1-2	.	TGTGCCAGCAGCAAGAGACAAAAGCAAAGGTTCGGGACAGGGGGTTATGGCTACACCTTC	CASSKRQKQRFGTGGYGYTF
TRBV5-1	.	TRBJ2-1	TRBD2	TGCGCCAGCAGCTTGTCGGCTAGCGGGAGGCTCATACAGTTCTTC	CASSLSASGRLIQFF
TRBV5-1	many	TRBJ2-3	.	TGCGCCAGCAGCTCGGGTATAGCAGATACGCAGTATTTT	CASSSGIADTQYF
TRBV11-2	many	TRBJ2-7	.	TGTGCCAGCAGCTTAGTTTTACGGGGGAACTACGAGCAGTACTTC	CASSLVLRGNYEQYF
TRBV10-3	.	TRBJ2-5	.	TGTGCCATCCGGGACCAAGAGACCCAGTACTTC	CAIRDQETQYF
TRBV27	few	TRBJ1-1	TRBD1	TGTGCCAGCAGTTTAGACAGGGTCAGGTACACTGAAGCTTTCTTT	CASSLDRVRYTEAFF
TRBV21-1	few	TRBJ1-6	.	TGTGCCAGCAGGGCGGGTTCACCCCTCCACTTT	CASRAGSPLHF
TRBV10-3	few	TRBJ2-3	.	TGTGCCATCAGTGACGGTCCTAGCAGAGATACGCAGTATTTT	CAISDGPSRDTQYF
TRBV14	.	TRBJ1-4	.	TGTGCCAGCAGCCAAGAAGGGGCAGGTCTTTTGTTCGAAAAACTGTTTTTT	CASSQEGAGLLFEKLFF
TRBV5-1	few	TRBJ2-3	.	TGCGCCAGCAGGAGTTCGGGGATAGAAGATACGCAGTATTTT	CASRSSGIEDTQYF
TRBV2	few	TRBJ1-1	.	TGTGCCAGCAGTGGAGTGAGGACGTCGAACACTGAAGCTTTCTTT	CASSGVRTSNTEAFF
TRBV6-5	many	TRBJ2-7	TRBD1	TGTGCCAGCAGGGTAGACAGGGGAAGATCCTACGAGCAGTACTTC	CASRVDRGRSYEQYF
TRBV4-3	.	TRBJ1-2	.	TGCGCCGGCAGCCAAGATCGAGCGGACCTTACGTATGGCTACACCTTC	CAGSQDRADLTYGYTF
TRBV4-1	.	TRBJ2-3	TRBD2	TGCGCCAGCAGCCAGGAGTTTAGCGGGGGGAACACAGATACGCAGTATTTT	CASSQEFSGGNTDTQYF
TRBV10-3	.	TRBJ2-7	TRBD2	TGTGCCATCACGCCCGGGACTAGCGAAAGCTACGAGCAGTACTTC	CAITPGTSESYEQYF
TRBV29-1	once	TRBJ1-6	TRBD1	TGCAGCGTTGGGGACAGGCCTAATTCACCCCCCCACTTT	CSVGDRPNSPPHF
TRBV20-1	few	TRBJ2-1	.	TGCAGTGCTAGGCCACTCCGGGGTAGGACCTACAATGAGCAGTTCTTC	CSARPLRGRTYNEQFF
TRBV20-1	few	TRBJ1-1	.	TGCAGTGCTCGCCTAATAGACTGGGAGACTGACGCTGAAGCTTTCTTT	CSARLIDWETDAEAFF
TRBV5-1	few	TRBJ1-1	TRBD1	TGCGCCAGCAGCTTGGGGACAGGTCTGGAAACTGAAGCTTTCTTT	CASSLGTGLETEAFF
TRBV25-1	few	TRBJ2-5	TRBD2	TGTGCCAGCAGTGAATCTGGCGGGAGGGGAGAGACCCAGTACTTC	CASSESGGRGETQYF
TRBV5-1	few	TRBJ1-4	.	TGCGCCAGCAGCTTGCGACAGGCCCCTAATGAAAAACTGTTTTTT	CASSLRQAPNEKLFF
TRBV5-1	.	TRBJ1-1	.	TGCGCCAGCAGCCAGGGACATACGAACACTGAAGCTTTCTTT	CASSQGHTNTEAFF
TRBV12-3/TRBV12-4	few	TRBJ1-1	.	TGTGCCAGCAGTTCCCCTGCCGAGAACACTGAAGCTTTCTTT	CASSSPAENTEAFF